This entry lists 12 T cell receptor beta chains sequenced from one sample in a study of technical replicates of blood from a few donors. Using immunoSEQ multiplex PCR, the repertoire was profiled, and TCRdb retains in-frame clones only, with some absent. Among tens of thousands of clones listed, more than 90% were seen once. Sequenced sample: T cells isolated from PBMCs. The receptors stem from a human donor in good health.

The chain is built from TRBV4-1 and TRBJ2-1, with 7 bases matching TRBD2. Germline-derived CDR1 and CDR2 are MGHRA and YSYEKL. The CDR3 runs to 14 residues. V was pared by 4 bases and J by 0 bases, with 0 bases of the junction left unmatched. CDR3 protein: CASSRGGSYNEQFF. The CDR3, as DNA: TGCGCCAGCAGCCGGGGGGGCTCCTACAATGAGCAGTTCTTC.

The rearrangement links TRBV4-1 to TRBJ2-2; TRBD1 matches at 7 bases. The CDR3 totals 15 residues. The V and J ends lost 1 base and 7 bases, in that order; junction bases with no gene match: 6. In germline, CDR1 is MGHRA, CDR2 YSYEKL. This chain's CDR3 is CASSQATGEVGELFF. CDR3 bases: TGCGCCAGCAGCCAAGCAACAGGGGAAGTCGGGGAGCTGTTTTTT.

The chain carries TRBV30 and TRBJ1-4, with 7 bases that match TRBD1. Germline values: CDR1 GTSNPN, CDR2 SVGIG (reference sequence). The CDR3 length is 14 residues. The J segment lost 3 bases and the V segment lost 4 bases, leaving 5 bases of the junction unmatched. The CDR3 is CAWTTGTANEKLFF. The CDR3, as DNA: TGTGCCTGGACCACCGGGACAGCTAATGAAAAACTGTTTTTT.

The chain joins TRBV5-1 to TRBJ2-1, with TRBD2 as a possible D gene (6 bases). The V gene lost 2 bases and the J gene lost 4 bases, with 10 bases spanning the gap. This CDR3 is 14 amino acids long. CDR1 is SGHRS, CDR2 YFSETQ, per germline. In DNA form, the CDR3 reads TGCGCCAGCAGCTTTGACGGGAGATACAATGAGCAGTTCTTC. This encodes CASSFDGRYNEQFF.

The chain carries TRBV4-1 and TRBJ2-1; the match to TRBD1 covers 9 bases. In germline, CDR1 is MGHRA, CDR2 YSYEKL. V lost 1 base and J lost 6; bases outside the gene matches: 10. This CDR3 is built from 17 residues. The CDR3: CASSQGLLTGGRNEQFF. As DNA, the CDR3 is TGCGCCAGCAGCCAAGGCTTATTGACAGGGGGACGCAATGAGCAGTTCTTC.

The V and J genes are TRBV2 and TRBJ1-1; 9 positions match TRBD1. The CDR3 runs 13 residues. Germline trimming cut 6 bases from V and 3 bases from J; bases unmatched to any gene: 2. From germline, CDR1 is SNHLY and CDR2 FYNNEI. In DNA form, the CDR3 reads TGTGCCAGCAGCGGACAGGGGTACACTGAAGCTTTCTTT. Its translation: CASSGQGYTEAFF.

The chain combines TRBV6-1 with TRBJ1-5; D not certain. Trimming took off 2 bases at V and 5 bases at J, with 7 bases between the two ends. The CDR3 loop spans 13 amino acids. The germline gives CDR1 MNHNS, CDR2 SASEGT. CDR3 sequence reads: CASSEYPDQPQHF. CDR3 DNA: TGTGCCAGCAGTGAATATCCGGATCAGCCCCAGCATTTT.

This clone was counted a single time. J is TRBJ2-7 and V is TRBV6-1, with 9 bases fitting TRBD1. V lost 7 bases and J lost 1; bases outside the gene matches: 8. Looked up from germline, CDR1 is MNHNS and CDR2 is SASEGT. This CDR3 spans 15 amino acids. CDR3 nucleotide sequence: TGTGCCAGCAAAGTAGGACAGGGGAGTTCCTACGAGCAGTACTTC. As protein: CASKVGQGSSYEQYF.

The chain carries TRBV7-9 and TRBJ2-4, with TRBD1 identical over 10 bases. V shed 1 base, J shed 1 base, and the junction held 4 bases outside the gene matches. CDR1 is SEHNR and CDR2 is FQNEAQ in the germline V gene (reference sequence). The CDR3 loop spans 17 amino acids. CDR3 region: CASSLGQGAGAKNIQYF. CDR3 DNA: TGTGCCAGCAGCTTAGGACAGGGGGCGGGGGCCAAAAACATTCAGTACTTC.

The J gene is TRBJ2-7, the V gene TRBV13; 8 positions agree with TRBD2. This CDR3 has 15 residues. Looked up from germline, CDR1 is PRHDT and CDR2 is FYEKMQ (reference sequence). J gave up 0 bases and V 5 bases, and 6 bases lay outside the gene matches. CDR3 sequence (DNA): TGTGCCAGCAGCGTAAGCGGGAGAGGCTCCTACGAGCAGTACTTC. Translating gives CASSVSGRGSYEQYF.

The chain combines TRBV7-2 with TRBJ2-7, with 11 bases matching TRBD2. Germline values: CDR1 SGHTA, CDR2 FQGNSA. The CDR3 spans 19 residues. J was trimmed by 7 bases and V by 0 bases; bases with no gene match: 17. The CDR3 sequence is CASSLAGLKLAGVSLEQYF. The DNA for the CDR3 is TGTGCCAGCAGCTTAGCGGGCCTTAAACTAGCGGGAGTTTCTCTTGAGCAGTACTTC.

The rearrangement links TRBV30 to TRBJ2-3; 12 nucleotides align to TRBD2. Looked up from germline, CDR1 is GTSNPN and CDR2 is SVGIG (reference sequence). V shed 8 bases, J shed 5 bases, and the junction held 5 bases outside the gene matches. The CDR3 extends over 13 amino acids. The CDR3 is CAVRLAGEDTQYF. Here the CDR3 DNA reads TGTGCCGTCCGACTAGCGGGAGAAGATACGCAGTATTTT.